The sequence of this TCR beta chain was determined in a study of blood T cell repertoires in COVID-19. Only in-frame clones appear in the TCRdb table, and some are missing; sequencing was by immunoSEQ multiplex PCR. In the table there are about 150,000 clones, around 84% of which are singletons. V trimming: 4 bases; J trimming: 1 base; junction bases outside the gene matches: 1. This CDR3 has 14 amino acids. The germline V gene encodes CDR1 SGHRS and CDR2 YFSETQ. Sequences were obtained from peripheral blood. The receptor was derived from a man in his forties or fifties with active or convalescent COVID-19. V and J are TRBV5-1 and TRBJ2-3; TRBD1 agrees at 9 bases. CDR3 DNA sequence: TGCGCCAGCAGCAGGACAGGGGGCACAGATACGCAGTATTTT. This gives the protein CASSRTGGTDTQYF. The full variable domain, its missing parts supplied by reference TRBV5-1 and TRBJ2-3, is KAGVTQTPRYLIKTRGQQVTLSCSPISGHRSVSWYQQTPGQGLQFLFEYFSETQRNKGNFPGRFSGRQFSNSRSEMNVSTLELGDSALYLCASSRTGGTDTQYFGPGTRLTVL.